The 21 T cell receptor beta chains given below trace back to one sample, sequenced in a study of shared clonotypes between healthy human individuals. Produced via immunoSEQ multiplex PCR; TCRdb's table is partial and in-frame only. The table lists approximately 1.5 million clones, around 98% of them singletons. Sequences were obtained from naive CD4+ T cells sorted from blood. The subset was: CD45RA+ positively selected. The receptor set was obtained from a man aged 30-40 years in good health.

J is TRBJ2-7 and V is TRBV21-1; TRBD2 is the table's D call and was not checked against the DNA. TRBV21-1 is annotated as a pseudogene. CDR3 length equals 16 residues. CDR3 protein: CASSKGDGGEAYEQYF. The CDR3, as DNA: TGTGCCAGCAGCAAAGGCGACGGGGGGGAAGCCTACGAGCAGTACTTC.

This chain connects TRBV30 to TRBJ2-6; D ambiguous. Trimming removed 3 bases at V and 0 bases at J, with 9 bases between. The germline V gene encodes CDR1 GTSNPN and CDR2 SVGIG (reference sequence). CDR3 length equals 15 residues. The CDR3 nucleotides read TGTGCCTGGAGCTTCCGGAGCTCTGGGGCCAACGTCCTGACTTTC. It codes for CAWSFRSSGANVLTF. Complete variable domain (other parts from reference TRBV30 and TRBJ2-6): SQTIHQWPATLVQPVGSPLSLECTVEGTSNPNLYWYRQAAGRGLQLLFYSVGIGQISSEVPQNLSASRPQDRQFILSSKKLLLSDSGFYLCAWSFRSSGANVLTFGAGSRLTVL.

V and J are TRBV11-2 and TRBJ2-1; 7 nucleotides align to TRBD2. The CDR3 runs 16 residues. The germline V gene has CDR1 SGHAT and CDR2 FQNNGV. Unmatched junction bases numbered 7, after V lost 5 bases and J lost 0 bases. DNA for the CDR3: TGTGCCAGCAGCAAAACCCTAGCGGCCTCCTACAATGAGCAGTTCTTC. This gives the protein CASSKTLAASYNEQFF.

Concerning this clone: Other DNA sequences in this sample translate to the same CDR3. This chain uses TRBV18 with TRBJ2-1; D unclear. In germline, CDR1 is KGHSH, CDR2 LQKENI. The CDR3 loop spans 14 amino acids. V was pared by 2 bases and J by 2 bases, with 7 bases between. The CDR3 region is CASSPTRTYNEQFF. The CDR3, as DNA: TGTGCCAGCTCACCAACCAGAACCTACAATGAGCAGTTCTTC.

V and J are TRBV12-2 and TRBJ2-6; TRBD2 reflects the table's D call only, with no check against the DNA. TRBV12-2 is a pseudogene segment. The CDR3 is 19 residues long. The CDR3 DNA sequence: TGTGCAAGTCGCTTAGCGCGGGCGGACCCCGACTCTGGGGCCAACGTCCTGACTTTC. Amino acid sequence: CASRLARADPDSGANVLTF.

CDR3 sequence reads: CASSESIRSYEQYF. The DNA of the CDR3 is TGCGCCAGCAGTGAGTCGATTAGGAGCTACGAGCAGTACTTC. This chain uses TRBV10-1 with TRBJ2-7; D ambiguous. Germline CDR1 and CDR2: WNHNN and SYGVQD (reference sequence). V was clipped by 0 bases and J by 3 bases, with 9 bases between them. The CDR3 is 14 residues long.

Points on this clone: This sample also contains other DNA sequences that code for the same CDR3. V and J are TRBV18 and TRBJ2-6, with 8 nucleotides matching TRBD1. Germline V gene lookup returns CDR1 KGHSH and CDR2 LQKENI. This CDR3 is built from 18 residues. V trimming: 1 base; J trimming: 0 bases; junction bases outside the gene matches: 5. CDR3 DNA sequence: TGTGCCAGCTCACCACTCGGACAGGGCGCCTCTGGGGCCAACGTCCTGACTTTC. Translating it yields CASSPLGQGASGANVLTF.

V gene TRBV5-4 combines with J gene TRBJ2-1, with D unresolved. V lost 4 bases, J lost 0 bases, and 8 bases lay in between. Germline V lookup: CDR1 SGHNT, CDR2 YYREEE (reference sequence). The CDR3 is made up of 14 amino acids. The CDR3 DNA reads as TGTGCCAGCAGCGAATCCCTCTCCTACAATGAGCAGTTCTTC. It encodes CASSESLSYNEQFF. The whole variable domain, remainder taken from reference TRBV5-4 and TRBJ2-1, is ETGVTQSPTHLIKTRGQQVTLRCSSQSGHNTVSWYQQALGQGPQFIFQYYREEENGRGNFPPRFSGLQFPNYSSELNVNALELDDSALYLCASSESLSYNEQFFGPGTRLTVL.

This sequence joins TRBV9 and TRBJ2-3, with D uncertain. CDR3 size: 13 residues. Germline values: CDR1 SGDLS, CDR2 YYNGEE. The germline V and J ends were trimmed by 2 bases and 8 bases, with 12 bases remaining between them. The CDR3 loop reads CASSVGPPGTQYF. Written as DNA, the CDR3 is TGTGCCAGCAGCGTTGGGCCACCAGGTACGCAGTATTTT.

The V and J genes are TRBV5-5 and TRBJ2-7; D is uncertain. CDR1 and CDR2 (germline): SGHKS, YYEKEE (reference sequence). The V end lost 4 bases, the J end lost 3 bases, and 14 bases lay between the germline ends. CDR3 length: 14 residues. DNA of the CDR3: TGTGCCAGCAGCCCTAGTAGATACGTCTACGAGCAGTACTTC. This gives the protein CASSPSRYVYEQYF.

Regarding this clone: At the DNA level, this CDR3 is encoded by other sequences in the same sample as well. The chain couples TRBV5-1 to TRBJ1-4, with D unresolved. V lost 2 bases, J lost 0 bases, and 8 bases lay in between. The CDR3 spans 15 residues. CDR1 and CDR2 from the germline V gene are SGHRS and YFSETQ. The CDR3 is CASSFTGATNEKLFF. The CDR3 DNA reads as TGCGCCAGCAGCTTCACGGGTGCAACTAATGAAAAACTGTTTTTT.

This chain uses TRBV27 with TRBJ2-7; D may be TRBD1 (5 bases). V was shortened by 6 bases and J by 2 bases, with 11 bases between the two germline ends. This CDR3 contains 13 residues. Germline values: CDR1 MNHEY, CDR2 SMNVEV (reference sequence). This CDR3 reads CASRRGQTYEQYF. CDR3 sequence (DNA): TGTGCCAGCAGGCGCGGACAAACCTACGAGCAGTACTTC.

The genes are TRBV6-6 and TRBJ2-7; D possibly corresponds to TRBD1 (5 bases). The CDR3 sequence is 14 residues long. Germline CDR1 MNHNY, CDR2 SVGAGI (reference sequence). The V and J ends lost 3 bases and 2 bases respectively, with 11 bases between them. The CDR3 DNA reads as TGTGCCAGCAGTTATAGGCAGGGCGCCTACGAGCAGTACTTC. Amino acid sequence: CASSYRQGAYEQYF.

The chain employs TRBV5-5 and TRBJ1-5; possibly TRBD1 for D (5 bases). The CDR3 runs to 14 residues. Germline V CDR1 and CDR2: SGHKS, YYEKEE (reference sequence). V was clipped by 0 bases and J by 3 bases, with 7 bases between them. CDR3 nucleotides: TGTGCCAGCAGCTTGGCGGGGCTCAATCAGCCCCAGCATTTT. Translating gives CASSLAGLNQPQHF.

The V gene is TRBV4-2, the J gene TRBJ2-1, with a tentative D call TRBD2 (5 bases). CDR3 length: 15 residues. Trimming shortened V by 5 bases and J by 3 bases, and 14 bases separated the two germline ends. The V gene's germline CDR1 is LGHNA and CDR2 YNFKEQ. CDR3: CASSVGSQGYNEQFF. As DNA, the CDR3 is TGTGCCAGCAGCGTGGGGAGTCAAGGCTACAATGAGCAGTTCTTC.

The genes are TRBV15 and TRBJ2-5; weak D call: TRBD1 (5 bases). Germline V lookup: CDR1 LNHNV, CDR2 YYDKDF (reference sequence). Deletions cut 6 bases from V and 2 bases from J, with 16 bases between. This CDR3 contains 15 residues. The CDR3 bases are TGTGCCACCAGAGGCGCGAGACAGACTCAAGAGACCCAGTACTTC. This sequence encodes CATRGARQTQETQYF.

This clone was counted only a few times. The V call is TRBV27, the J call TRBJ2-1; 12 bases map to TRBD2. Germline V gene data show CDR1 as MNHEY and CDR2 as SMNVEV (reference sequence). Unmatched junction bases numbered 9, after V lost 8 bases and J lost 7 bases. The CDR3 is 15 amino acids. The DNA for the CDR3 is TGTGCCAGCTACTCTAGCGGGAGGGCCCGGAATGAGCAGTTCTTC. Protein sequence: CASYSSGRARNEQFF.

The chain links TRBV14 to TRBJ2-2; D unresolved. The germline CDR1 and CDR2 sequences are SGHDN and FVKESK. The V gene lost 0 bases and the J gene lost 4 bases, with 6 bases spanning the gap. The CDR3 runs 14 residues. CDR3 region: CASSQERVTGELFF. The CDR3 region has the DNA TGTGCCAGCAGCCAAGAAAGGGTCACCGGGGAGCTGTTTTTT.

The V call is TRBV6-5, the J call TRBJ1-5; no firm D call. The CDR3 runs to 15 residues. Trimming shortened V by 0 bases and J by 3 bases, and 9 bases separated the two germline ends. CDR1 is MNHEY and CDR2 is SVGAGI in the germline V gene. The CDR3: CASSYSSSANQPQHF. CDR3 sequence (DNA): TGTGCCAGCAGTTACTCGTCTTCGGCCAATCAGCCCCAGCATTTT.

The rearrangement links TRBV4-1 to TRBJ2-7; D is possibly TRBD1 (6 bases). This CDR3 is built from 16 residues. V lost 0 bases to trimming and J lost 2 bases, with 14 bases between them. Germline CDR1 is MGHRA and CDR2 is YSYEKL. CDR3 in DNA: TGCGCCAGCAGCCAAGAATCGCAGGGGATCACCTACGAGCAGTACTTC. This gives the protein CASSQESQGITYEQYF.

This clone is a singleton in its sample. The chain recombines TRBV11-2 with TRBJ2-7, with D possibly matching TRBD1 (6 bases). Germline CDR1 is SGHAT and CDR2 is FQNNGV. The CDR3 totals 14 residues. Trimming removed 4 bases from V and 0 bases from J, with 10 bases in between. The CDR3 DNA sequence: TGTGCCAGCAGCTGGCGGACAGCCTCCTACGAGCAGTACTTC. Protein product: CASSWRTASYEQYF.